This TCR beta chain was identified in a study of blood T cell repertoires in COVID-19. Those who participated ranged in age from 18 to 89 years and resided in 20 to 30 US areas. Symptom resolution, clearance, or two negative PCRs marked donors in Cohort 3 as recovered. The assay was immunoSEQ multiplex PCR, and TCRdb's table has in-frame clones only and misses some. The sample holds some 150,000 clones, about 80% seen once. CDR1 is SGHTA, CDR2 FQGTGA, per germline. After removal of 5 bases from V and 2 bases from J, the junction contained 4 bases not matched to a gene. This CDR3 comprises 15 residues.

The specimen sequenced was PBMCs or T cells enriched from blood (not recorded which). The sequence came from a woman between 45 and 65 years old who had recovered from COVID-19. The chain is built from TRBV7-3 and TRBJ2-2; 8 nucleotides align to TRBD2. Here the CDR3 reads CASSPGRGNTGELFF. In DNA, the CDR3 is TGTGCCAGCAGCCCCGGGAGGGGAAACACCGGGGAGCTGTTTTTT.